This is a list of T cell receptor beta chains from one sample in a study of graft-versus-host responses after intestinal transplantation. Sequencing was performed with immunoSEQ multiplex PCR; in TCRdb, only in-frame clones are kept and a portion is missing. The data contain some 40,000 clones, roughly 87% of them seen just once; the ten biggest clones take up roughly 18%. This sample comprised ileum tissue, obtained approximately 210 days after intestinal transplant. Source of these receptors: a human patient who received an intestinal transplant, so some T cells may come from the graft donor. The CDR3 runs from the conserved cysteine through the conserved F or W. D genes are given only for firm matches. Clone size, where shown, is once, few, many, or a class for clones that have expanded.

v_call	j_call	clone_size	d_call	cdr3_nt	cdr3_aa
TRBV28	TRBJ2-5	once	.	TGTGCCAGCAGTCCACCTGAGGGGGAGGAGACCCAGTACTTC	CASSPPEGEETQYF
TRBV7-9	TRBJ2-1	.	.	TGTGCCAGCAGCCTAGTTGTGAGGGAGCAGTTCTTC	CASSLVVREQFF
TRBV5-6	TRBJ2-1	.	TRBD2	TGTGCCAGCAGCTTGGGGCTAGCGGGGTGGAATGAGCAGTTCTTC	CASSLGLAGWNEQFF
TRBV5-1	TRBJ2-6	.	.	TGCGCCAGCAGCTTGGCTGGTCGAGGGGGTGCTGGGGCCAACGTCCTGACTTTC	CASSLAGRGGAGANVLTF
TRBV27	TRBJ2-6	.	.	TGTGCCAGCAGGTACTCTGGGGCCAACGTCCTGACTTTC	CASRYSGANVLTF
TRBV19	TRBJ1-5	.	.	TGTGCCAGTAGTATCACAGATTTAGGACAGCCCCAGCATTTT	CASSITDLGQPQHF
TRBV2	TRBJ2-1	.	.	TGTGCCAGCACCGAGCGGGACACCTTCTACAATGAGCAGTTCTTC	CASTERDTFYNEQFF
TRBV5-6	TRBJ2-3	.	.	TGTGCCAGCAGCCCGGGGTGGGGGCCCACAGATACGCAGTATTTT	CASSPGWGPTDTQYF
TRBV6-1	TRBJ1-1	.	.	TGTGCCACTATAGAGGTGCACACCGGGGCTGAAGCTTTCTTT	CATIEVHTGAEAFF
TRBV7-9	TRBJ2-2	.	TRBD2	TGTGCCAGCAGCCCCTCCGGGACTAGAAGCGGGGAGCTGTTTTTT	CASSPSGTRSGELFF
TRBV19	TRBJ2-1	.	.	TGTGCCAGTAGTTCCCGGGGGTTCTCCTACAATGAGCAGTTCTTC	CASSSRGFSYNEQFF
TRBV7-9	TRBJ2-2	once	TRBD2	TGTGCCAGCAGCCCGACCTGGCCTAGCGGGAGCACCGGGGAGCTGTTTTTT	CASSPTWPSGSTGELFF
TRBV27	TRBJ2-1	.	TRBD2	TGTGCCAGCAGTTTATGGGGGGGGGAATCCTACAATGAGCAGTTCTTC	CASSLWGGESYNEQFF
TRBV10-3	TRBJ2-2	few	.	TGTGCCATCAGTGAGGGACAGGGAGGGACCGGGGAGCTGTTTTTT	CAISEGQGGTGELFF
TRBV7-9	TRBJ1-2	.	.	TGTGCCAGCAGCTTGTCAGGTGGCGGCTACACCTTC	CASSLSGGGYTF
TRBV5-1	TRBJ2-1	.	.	TGCGCCAGCAGCCCCAAGGATGGGAGCTCCTACAATGAGCAGTTCTTC	CASSPKDGSSYNEQFF
TRBV11-2	TRBJ2-7	once	.	TGTGCCAGCAGCTTAGATTTCGGGGAGCCTTACGAGCAGTACTTC	CASSLDFGEPYEQYF
TRBV27	TRBJ2-3	.	.	TGTGCCAGCAGTCCCGTAGGAGATACGCAGTATTTT	CASSPVGDTQYF
TRBV7-9	TRBJ2-7	.	.	TGTGCCAGCAGCTTTTTACAGGGAGTCGATTACGAGCAGTACTTC	CASSFLQGVDYEQYF
TRBV28	TRBJ2-5	.	.	TGTGCCAGCAGTTTACCCCGGACAATACAAGAGACCCAGTACTTC	CASSLPRTIQETQYF
TRBV5-1	TRBJ1-1	.	.	TGCGCCAGCAGCTTGGATGGGGGGAACACTGAAGCTTTCTTT	CASSLDGGNTEAFF
TRBV6-1	TRBJ2-7	.	.	TGTGCCAGCAGTGAGATGAGAGGGTTCGACTACGAGCAGTACTTC	CASSEMRGFDYEQYF
TRBV28	TRBJ2-4	.	TRBD2	TGTGCCAGCAGTCCGCCGGGAGGGCGAGGCAAAAACATTCAGTACTTC	CASSPPGGRGKNIQYF
TRBV28	TRBJ2-1	.	.	TGTGCCAGCAGTTTCGGGCTCGATGAGCAGTTCTTC	CASSFGLDEQFF
TRBV11-2	TRBJ2-2	.	.	TGTGCCAGCAGCTCCGGGACTCTCACCGGGGAGCTGTTTTTT	CASSSGTLTGELFF
TRBV5-1	TRBJ1-4	.	.	TGCGCCAGCAGCTTGGTGGGCTCCGATGAAAAACTGTTTTTT	CASSLVGSDEKLFF
TRBV5-4	TRBJ2-1	.	TRBD2	TGTGCCAGCAGGCCAACTAGCGGGGGCCTCTACAATGAGCAGTTCTTC	CASRPTSGGLYNEQFF
TRBV6-1	TRBJ2-7	.	TRBD2	TGTGCCAGCAAGTCGACTAGCGGTCCCTACGAGCAGTACTTC	CASKSTSGPYEQYF
TRBV5-8	TRBJ2-5	.	TRBD1	TGTGCCAGCAGCTGGACAGGGGGTCGAAAGACCCAGTACTTC	CASSWTGGRKTQYF
TRBV25-1	TRBJ2-7	.	.	TGTGCCAGCAGTGAGTACTCTTACCGCTACGAGCAGTACTTC	CASSEYSYRYEQYF
TRBV18	TRBJ2-6	.	TRBD1	TGTGCCAGCTTTGGGACAGGGCCTACCTCGGGGTTCTCTGGGGCCAACGTCCTGACTTTC	CASFGTGPTSGFSGANVLTF
TRBV29-1	TRBJ2-7	.	TRBD2	TGCAGCGTCTCCGGGACTAGCGGCTCCGAAGGCTACGAGCAGTACTTC	CSVSGTSGSEGYEQYF
TRBV27	TRBJ2-7	few	.	TGTGCCAGCAGATGGGACCCAAGCTCCTACGAGCAGTACTTC	CASRWDPSSYEQYF
TRBV5-1	TRBJ2-5	.	.	TGCGCCAGCAGCTTGGGTTTGGGACGGGGAGAAGAGACCCAGTACTTC	CASSLGLGRGEETQYF
TRBV4-1	TRBJ2-5	.	.	TGCGCCAGCAGCCAAGATGGTTCGGTAGGAGAGACCCAGTACTTC	CASSQDGSVGETQYF
TRBV7-9	TRBJ1-2	.	.	TGTGCCAGCAGCTTAGCCAGGGAACTAAGAACTAACTATGGCTACACCTTC	CASSLARELRTNYGYTF
TRBV4-1	TRBJ2-5	.	.	TGCGCCAGCAGCCAAGAATCCCGAACTTTTTACCGAGTACCAGGAGAGACCCAGTACTTC	CASSQESRTFYRVPGETQYF
TRBV4-1	TRBJ1-2	few	.	TGCGCCAGCAGCCAAGATAGAGTGTACTATGGCTACACCTTC	CASSQDRVYYGYTF
TRBV6-5	TRBJ1-2	.	.	TGTGCCAGCAGTTACAGTCAGGGGAACTATGGCTACACCTTC	CASSYSQGNYGYTF
TRBV19	TRBJ2-1	.	.	TGTGCCAGTAGTATATCTAGCGCCAATCACAATGAGCAGTTCTTC	CASSISSANHNEQFF
TRBV2	TRBJ2-7	few	.	TGTGCCAGCAGGCGAGGTGGGGCCACCTACGAGCAGTACTTC	CASRRGGATYEQYF